The subject of this entry is one T cell receptor beta chain. Its cognate antigen is unknown. The CDR3 sequence is 15 residues long. The V gene's germline CDR1 is SNHLY and CDR2 FYNNEI. V shed 7 bases and J shed 0 bases, with 14 bases lying between them. Time point described: baseline pretreatment blood. As to treatment: 15 Gy SBRT to primary tumor, nephrectomy 4 weeks later. Blood was sampled at baseline, 2 weeks and 4 weeks after SBRT. This renal cell carcinoma was of the clear cell type. The sample is drawn from a study of radiation and T cells in renal cell carcinoma. Whole-study results and caveats: Top tumor clonotypes rose in blood 2 weeks post-radiation, then contracted.

Generated by immunoSEQ multiplex PCR, the TCRdb table keeps only in-frame clones and is missing some. This repertoire shows 130,000 to 150,000 clones, approximately 91% found once; its top ten account for approximately 12%. The gene calls are TRBV2 and TRBJ2-3; D not certain. The sequence came from a woman in her 50s with renal cell carcinoma. The starting material was blood, obtained from a patient whose treatment included radiotherapy and nephrectomy. The CDR3 spells CASTRSGPSTDTQYF. Here the CDR3 DNA reads TGTGCCAGCACTCGCTCCGGGCCTAGCACAGATACGCAGTATTTT.